The 9 T cell receptor beta chains in this list originate from one sample, sequenced in a study of blood T cell repertoires in COVID-19. The table came from immunoSEQ multiplex PCR; TCRdb's copy has only in-frame clones and leaves some out. The sample lists under 150,000 clones, roughly 90% occurring once. Sequencing was carried out using PBMCs or T cells enriched from blood (not recorded which). The receptors here all came from a woman in her 30s with acute COVID-19.

The genes are TRBV28 and TRBJ1-5, with 8 bases that match TRBD1. The CDR3 has 14 amino acids. From germline, CDR1 is MDHEN and CDR2 SYDVKM. V was clipped by 5 bases and J by 5 bases; unmatched bases: 5. The CDR3 here is CASSTGTGYQPQHF. In DNA form, the CDR3 reads TGTGCCAGCAGTACCGGGACAGGATATCAGCCCCAGCATTTT.

V is TRBV11-1 and J is TRBJ2-7; 7 positions agree with TRBD2. In germline, CDR1 is SGHAT, CDR2 FQDESV (reference sequence). V was pared by 5 bases and J by 4 bases, with 11 bases of the junction left unmatched. The CDR3 is 15 amino acids. The CDR3 reads CASSPRPTSMYEQYF. The CDR3 coding sequence is TGTGCCAGCAGCCCGCGACCGACTAGCATGTACGAGCAGTACTTC.

The rearrangement uses TRBV5-1 and TRBJ2-7; 7 nucleotides line up with TRBD2. The V gene end was trimmed by 7 bases and the J gene end by 5 bases; junction bases not matched to a gene: 15. The germline V gene encodes CDR1 SGHRS and CDR2 YFSETQ. The CDR3 runs to 15 residues. CDR3 coding DNA: TGCGCCAGCCAGAAGGGAGGGACCCCCGAGGACGAGCAGTACTTC. As protein: CASQKGGTPEDEQYF.

V gene TRBV9 combines with J gene TRBJ1-6, with D perhaps matching TRBD1 (5 bases). Trimming took 4 bases from V and 0 from J, leaving 14 bases between them. The CDR3 is 17 residues long. Germline-derived CDR1 and CDR2 are SGDLS and YYNGEE. CDR3 sequence: CASSKDGDSSYNSPLHF. The CDR3 DNA is TGTGCCAGCAGCAAAGATGGAGACAGCTCCTATAATTCACCCCTCCACTTT.

This clone was found a few times. V is TRBV5-1 and J is TRBJ1-1, with D perhaps matching TRBD1 (6 bases). This CDR3 comprises 17 residues. The V gene's germline CDR1 is SGHRS and CDR2 YFSETQ. The germline V and J ends were trimmed by 2 bases and 1 base, with 18 bases remaining between them. The CDR3 coding sequence is TGCGCCAGCAGCTTACCCCGGGACAACAAGGGGAACACTGAAGCTTTCTTT. Amino acids: CASSLPRDNKGNTEAFF.

On this clone itself: The sample contains more than one DNA sequence encoding this CDR3. This chain uses TRBV30 with TRBJ2-7; D may be TRBD1 (5 bases). The germline V gene encodes CDR1 GTSNPN and CDR2 SVGIG (reference sequence). This CDR3 region has 14 residues. V dropped 0 bases and J dropped 3 bases, with 12 bases sitting between them. CDR3 DNA sequence: TGTGCCTGGAGTGTCGACAGTGGGATCTACGAGCAGTACTTC. This encodes CAWSVDSGIYEQYF.

The V and J genes are TRBV19 and TRBJ2-1, with TRBD2 matching over 12 bases. The CDR3 runs to 15 residues. Germline V lookup: CDR1 LNHDA, CDR2 SQIVND (reference sequence). J gave up 6 bases and V 6 bases, and 6 bases lay outside the gene matches. CDR3 region: CASSALAGGGNEQFF. The CDR3 region has the DNA TGTGCCAGTAGCGCTCTAGCGGGAGGGGGCAATGAGCAGTTCTTC.

V and J are TRBV10-3 and TRBJ1-6, with 7 bases aligning to TRBD1. In germline, CDR1 is ENHRY, CDR2 SYGVKD. The CDR3 runs to 18 residues. Trimming removed 0 bases from V and 3 bases from J; junction bases left unmatched: 8. The CDR3 nucleotides are TGTGCCATCAGTGAGTCAGGTGCAGGGGGGAGCTATAATTCACCCCTCCACTTT. Encoded protein: CAISESGAGGSYNSPLHF.

The chain links TRBV7-2 to TRBJ1-1, with TRBD1 matching over 11 bases. J was trimmed by 0 bases and V by 1 base; bases with no gene match: 7. Germline V gives CDR1 SGHTA, CDR2 FQGNSA. The length of the CDR3 is 18 residues. CDR3 residues: CASSLVGAGQGVNTEAFF. CDR3 nucleotides: TGTGCCAGCAGCTTAGTGGGGGCGGGACAGGGGGTGAACACTGAAGCTTTCTTT.